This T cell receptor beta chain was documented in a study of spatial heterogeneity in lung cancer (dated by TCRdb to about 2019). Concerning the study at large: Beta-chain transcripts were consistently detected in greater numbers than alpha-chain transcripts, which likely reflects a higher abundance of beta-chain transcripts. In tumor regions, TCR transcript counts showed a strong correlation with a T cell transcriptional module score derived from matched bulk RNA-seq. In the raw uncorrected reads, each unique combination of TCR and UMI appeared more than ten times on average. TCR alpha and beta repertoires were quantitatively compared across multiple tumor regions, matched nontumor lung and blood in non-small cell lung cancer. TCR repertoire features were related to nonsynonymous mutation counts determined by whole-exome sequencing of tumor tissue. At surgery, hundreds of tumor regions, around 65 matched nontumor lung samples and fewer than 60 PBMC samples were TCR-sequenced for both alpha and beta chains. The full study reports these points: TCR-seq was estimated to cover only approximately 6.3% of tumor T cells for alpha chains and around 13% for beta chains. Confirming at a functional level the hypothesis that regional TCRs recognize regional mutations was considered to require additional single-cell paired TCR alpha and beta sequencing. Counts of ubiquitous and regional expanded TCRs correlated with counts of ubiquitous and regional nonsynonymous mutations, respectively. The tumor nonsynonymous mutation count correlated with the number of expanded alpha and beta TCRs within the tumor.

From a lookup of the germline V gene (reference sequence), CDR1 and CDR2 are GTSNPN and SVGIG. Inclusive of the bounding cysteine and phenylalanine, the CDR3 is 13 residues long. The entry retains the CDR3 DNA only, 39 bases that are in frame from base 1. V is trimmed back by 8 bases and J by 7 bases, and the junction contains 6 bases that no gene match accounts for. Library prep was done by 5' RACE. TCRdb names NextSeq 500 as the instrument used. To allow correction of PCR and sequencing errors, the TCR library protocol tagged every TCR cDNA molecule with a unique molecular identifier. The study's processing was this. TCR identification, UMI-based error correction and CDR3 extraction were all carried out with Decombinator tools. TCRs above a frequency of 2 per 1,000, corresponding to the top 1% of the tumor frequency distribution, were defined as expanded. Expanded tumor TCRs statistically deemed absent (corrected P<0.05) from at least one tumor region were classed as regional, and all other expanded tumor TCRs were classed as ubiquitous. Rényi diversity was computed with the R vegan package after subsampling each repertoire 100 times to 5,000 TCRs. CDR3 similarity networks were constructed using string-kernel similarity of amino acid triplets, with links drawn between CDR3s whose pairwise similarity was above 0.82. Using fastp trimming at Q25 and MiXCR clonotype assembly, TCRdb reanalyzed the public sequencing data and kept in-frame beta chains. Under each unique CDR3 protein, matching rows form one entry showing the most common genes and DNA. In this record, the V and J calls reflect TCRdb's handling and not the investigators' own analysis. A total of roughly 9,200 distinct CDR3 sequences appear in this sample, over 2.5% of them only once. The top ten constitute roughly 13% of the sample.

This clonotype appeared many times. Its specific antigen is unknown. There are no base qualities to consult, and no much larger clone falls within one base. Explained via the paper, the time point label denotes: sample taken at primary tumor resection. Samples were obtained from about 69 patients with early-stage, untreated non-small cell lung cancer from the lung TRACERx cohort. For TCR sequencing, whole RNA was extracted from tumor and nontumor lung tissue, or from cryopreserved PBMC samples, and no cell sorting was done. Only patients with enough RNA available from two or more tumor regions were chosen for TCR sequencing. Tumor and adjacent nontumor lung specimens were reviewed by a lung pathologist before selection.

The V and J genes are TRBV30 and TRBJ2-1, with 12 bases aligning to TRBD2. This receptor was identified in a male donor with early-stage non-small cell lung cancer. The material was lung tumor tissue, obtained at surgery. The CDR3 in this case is CAATSGGLNEQFF. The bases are TGTGCCGCCACTAGCGGGGGGCTGAATGAGCAGTTCTTC.